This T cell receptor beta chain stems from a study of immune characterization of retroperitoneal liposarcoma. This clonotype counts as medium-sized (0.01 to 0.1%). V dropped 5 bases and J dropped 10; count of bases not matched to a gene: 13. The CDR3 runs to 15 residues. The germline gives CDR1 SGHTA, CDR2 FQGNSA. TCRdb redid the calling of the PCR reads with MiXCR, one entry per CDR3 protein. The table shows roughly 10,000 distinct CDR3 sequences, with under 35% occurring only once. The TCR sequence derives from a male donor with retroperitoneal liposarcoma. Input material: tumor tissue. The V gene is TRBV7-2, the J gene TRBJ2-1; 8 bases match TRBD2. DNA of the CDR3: TGTGCCAGCAGCCCTTGGCCTCGGGGGGGGCTCGAGCAGTTCTTC. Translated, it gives CASSPWPRGGLEQFF.